The subject of this entry is one T cell receptor beta chain. Its antigen is undetermined. In TCRdb, the reads were re-called with MiXCR into one record per CDR3 protein. This sample yields about 220,000 distinct CDR3 sequences, of which approximately 40% are seen a single time; over 45% belongs to the top ten. The CDR3 runs to 15 residues. V was clipped by 7 bases and J by 4 bases, with 18 bases between them. This entry comes from a study of T cell repertoires in cytomegalovirus infection. For the study at large: It was the public TCR beta signatures that indicated both CMV infection and matching HLA type. Study-wide results and limits: The cumulative frequency of public TCR beta families distinguished individuals who carried CMV together with the relevant HLA. The ex vivo response was dominated by HLA-C-restricted CMV-specific TCR beta clonotypes.

This sequence was found in a human donor in good health (CMV status not recorded). Some clones in this sample may be carry-over from other donors' samples. The material was CD8+ T cells from cultured PBMCs, obtained from culture after CMV antigen stimulation. The rearrangement uses TRBV12-3 or TRBV12-4 and TRBJ2-3, with a tentative D call TRBD2 (6 bases). Written as DNA, the CDR3 is TGTGCCAGCACCAAGGTGGGGGGAGGCGCAGATACGCAGTATTTT. It yields the protein CASTKVGGGADTQYF.